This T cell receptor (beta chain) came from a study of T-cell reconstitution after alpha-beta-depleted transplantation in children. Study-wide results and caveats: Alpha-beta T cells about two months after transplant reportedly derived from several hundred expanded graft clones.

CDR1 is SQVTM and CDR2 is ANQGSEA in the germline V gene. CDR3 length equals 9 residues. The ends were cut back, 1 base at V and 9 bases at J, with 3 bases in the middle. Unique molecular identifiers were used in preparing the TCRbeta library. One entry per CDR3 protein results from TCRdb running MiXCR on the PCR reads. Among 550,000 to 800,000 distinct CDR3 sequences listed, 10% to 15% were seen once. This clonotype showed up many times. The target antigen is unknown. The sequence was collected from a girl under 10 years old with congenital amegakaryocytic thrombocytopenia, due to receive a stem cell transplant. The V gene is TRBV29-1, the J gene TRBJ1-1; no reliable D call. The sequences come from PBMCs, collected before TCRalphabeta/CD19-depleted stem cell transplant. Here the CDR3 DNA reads TGCAGCGTTGAAGGGAAAGCTTTCTTT. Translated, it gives CSVEGKAFF.